This passage covers 26 T cell receptor beta chains from one sample sequenced in a study of OX40 agonist ivuxolimab in advanced cancers. Sequencing was performed with immunoSEQ multiplex PCR; in TCRdb, only in-frame clones are kept and a portion is missing. The sample has roughly 66,000 clones, 75% to 90% seen once. Here the sequenced sample was CD4+ or CD8+ T cells sorted from blood, taken in a trial of the OX40 agonist ivuxolimab. These receptors were taken from an adult with an advanced solid tumor such as melanoma, head and neck, liver or kidney cancer.

The chain recombines TRBV10-1 with TRBJ2-7; D ambiguous. CDR1 is WNHNN, CDR2 SYGVQD, per germline (reference sequence). V dropped 3 bases and J dropped 3 bases, with 18 bases sitting between them. CDR3 length equals 16 residues. The CDR3 sequence: CASSEVCYGQIYEQYV. The DNA for the CDR3 is TGCGCCAGCAGTGAAGTTTGTTATGGGCAGATCTACGAGCAGTACGTC.

V and J are TRBV19 and TRBJ2-2; D might be TRBD1 (5 bases). The germline V gene has CDR1 LNHDA and CDR2 SQIVND (reference sequence). The CDR3 length is 14 residues. The germline V and J ends were trimmed by 2 bases and 7 bases, with 11 bases remaining between them. In DNA form, the CDR3 reads TGTGCCAGTAGTATACGGACACCTTTCGGGGAGCTGTTTTTT. It is translated as CASSIRTPFGELFF.

The CDR3: CASSGEGGQPQHF. The CDR3 region has the DNA TGTGCCAGCAGTGGGGAGGGGGGACAGCCCCAGCATTTT. The chain uses TRBV6-1 and TRBJ1-5; D might be TRBD1 (6 bases). The CDR3 length is 13 residues. The germline CDR1 and CDR2 sequences are MNHNS and SASEGT. V dropped 4 bases and J dropped 7 bases, with 11 bases sitting between them.

CDR3 residues: CASRRTYTGELFF. The DNA of the CDR3 is TGTGCCAGCAGACGGACCTACACCGGGGAGCTGTTTTTT. V and J are TRBV7-7 and TRBJ2-2; D is unclear. The V gene's germline CDR1 is SSHAT and CDR2 FNYEAQ (reference sequence). Trimming removed 6 bases at V and 3 bases at J, with 8 bases between. This CDR3 spans 13 amino acids.

In this sample, this clone turned up a few times. The chain employs TRBV4-3 and TRBJ1-2; TRBD1 is a possible D gene (5 bases). In germline, CDR1 is LGHNA, CDR2 YSLEER. This CDR3 is built from 15 residues. The ends were cut back, 0 bases at V and 4 bases at J, with 12 bases in the middle. The CDR3 sequence is CASSQDRTGSYGYTF. DNA for the CDR3: TGCGCCAGCAGCCAAGATCGCACAGGCAGCTATGGCTACACCTTC.

This chain links TRBV5-5 with TRBJ2-1, with TRBD1 matching 7 bases. Losses at the gene ends were 5 bases for V and 0 bases for J; bases not matched to a gene: 2. The germline CDR1 and CDR2 sequences are SGHKS and YYEKEE (reference sequence). This CDR3 has 14 amino acids. CDR3 bases: TGTGCCAGCAGAGCAGGGGGCTCCTACAATGAGCAGTTCTTC. Amino acids: CASRAGGSYNEQFF.

This chain uses TRBV18 with TRBJ2-5, with TRBD1 as a possible D gene (6 bases). The ends were cut back, 6 bases at V and 2 bases at J, with 16 bases in the middle. There are 15 residues in the CDR3. Germline CDR1 reads KGHSH; CDR2 reads LQKENI. The CDR3 nucleotides are TGTGCCAGCTCGCCGAAGGGACAACTACAAGAGACCCAGTACTTC. It codes for CASSPKGQLQETQYF. Variable domain in full (rest from reference TRBV18 and TRBJ2-5): NAGVMQNPRHLVRRRGQEARLRCSPMKGHSHVYWYRQLPEEGLKFMVYLQKENIIDESGMPKERFSAEFPKEGPSILRIQQVVRGDSAAYFCASSPKGQLQETQYFGPGTRLLVL.

This rearrangement joins TRBV11-2 to TRBJ2-7; D might be TRBD1 (6 bases). The germline V gene encodes CDR1 SGHAT and CDR2 FQNNGV. Trimming cost V 4 bases and J 6 bases, with 16 bases left between them. CDR3 size: 14 residues. CDR3 sequence reads: CASSSGQWSGEQYV. In DNA, the CDR3 is TGTGCCAGCAGCTCTGGACAGTGGTCGGGCGAGCAGTACGTC.

This chain uses TRBV7-9 with TRBJ2-2; D is unresolved. Germline values: CDR1 SEHNR, CDR2 FQNEAQ (reference sequence). The CDR3 covers 13 residues. Trimming removed 3 bases at V and 0 bases at J, with 2 bases between. As DNA, the CDR3 is TGTGCCAGCAGCTTTGCGAACACCGGGGAGCTGTTTTTT. Translation: CASSFANTGELFF. Together with reference TRBV7-9 and TRBJ2-2, the CDR3 gives the full variable domain: DTGVSQNPRHKITKRGQNVTFRCDPISEHNRLYWYRQTLGQGPEFLTYFQNEAQLEKSRLLSDRFSAERPKGSFSTLEIQRTEQGDSAMYLCASSFANTGELFFGEGSRLTVL.

J is TRBJ2-6 and V is TRBV13; 11 positions match TRBD2. CDR1 and CDR2 (germline): PRHDT, FYEKMQ (reference sequence). The V segment lost 9 bases and the J segment 6 bases; nucleotides outside the gene matches: 7. The CDR3 runs 15 residues. CDR3 sequence (DNA): TGTGCCAGTCAACTAGCGGGAGTTGAGGCCAACGTCCTGACTTTC. This encodes CASQLAGVEANVLTF.

This chain uses TRBV11-3 with TRBJ2-2; no firm D call. Germline V lookup: CDR1 SGHNT, CDR2 YENEEA. With 0 bases removed from V and 7 bases from J, the gap between germline ends came to 3 bases. The CDR3 is 12 residues long. Here the CDR3 reads CASSLDIGELFF. CDR3 nucleotide sequence: TGTGCCAGCAGCTTAGATATCGGGGAGCTGTTTTTT.

J is TRBJ2-4 and V is TRBV18; TRBD1 aligns across 8 bases. The length of the CDR3 is 15 residues. The germline V gene has CDR1 KGHSH and CDR2 LQKENI. J was trimmed by 8 bases and V by 6 bases; bases with no gene match: 12. Written as DNA, the CDR3 is TGTGCCAGCTCCGATATCGACAGGGGAAAGGACATTCAGTACTTC. Its protein product is CASSDIDRGKDIQYF. The whole variable domain, filled in from reference TRBV18 and TRBJ2-4, reads NAGVMQNPRHLVRRRGQEARLRCSPMKGHSHVYWYRQLPEEGLKFMVYLQKENIIDESGMPKERFSAEFPKEGPSILRIQQVVRGDSAAYFCASSDIDRGKDIQYFGAGTRLSVL.

The CDR3 loop is CARFRSVNGYTF. The CDR3 DNA follows: TGTGCCAGATTCAGATCCGTAAACGGCTACACCTTC. V usage is TRBV6-5 and J usage is TRBJ1-2; no definite D call. V was clipped by 9 bases and J by 8 bases, with 16 bases between them. Germline V gene sequence: CDR1 MNHEY, CDR2 SVGAGI. CDR3 length equals 12 residues.

This clone was recorded a few times. CDR3 region: CASMARPRASGRGNNEQFF. For the CDR3, the DNA is TGTGCCAGCATGGCCCGACCCCGGGCTAGCGGGAGAGGCAACAATGAGCAGTTCTTC. The chain has TRBV2 and TRBJ2-1; 10 bases agree with TRBD2. CDR3 length: 19 amino acids. Trimming at V came to 7 bases and at J to 5 bases, leaving 20 bases not matched to a gene. The germline V gene encodes CDR1 SNHLY and CDR2 FYNNEI.

This clone has a single count. The chain combines TRBV4-1 with TRBJ1-2; D is unclear. This CDR3 is 13 amino acids long. V was cut by 1 base and J by 8 bases, with 11 bases left in between. Germline V CDR1 and CDR2: MGHRA, YSYEKL. The CDR3 sequence: CASSQVPLRGYTF. In DNA form, the CDR3 reads TGCGCCAGCAGCCAAGTGCCGCTCCGGGGCTACACCTTC.

A note on this clone: Other nucleotide sequences in the sample specify the same CDR3. This rearrangement joins TRBV9 to TRBJ2-7; D is undetermined. The CDR3 totals 14 residues. Per the germline V gene, CDR1 is SGDLS and CDR2 is YYNGEE. V gave up 0 bases and J gave up 1 base, with 8 bases separating them. In nucleotides, the CDR3 is TGTGCCAGCAGCGTAGCTTCCGTTTCCTACGAGCAGTACTTC. This translates into CASSVASVSYEQYF.

This chain uses TRBV28 with TRBJ2-5; 9 bases map to TRBD1. Unmatched junction bases numbered 8, after V lost 4 bases and J lost 5 bases. The V gene's germline CDR1 is MDHEN and CDR2 SYDVKM. The CDR3 loop spans 15 amino acids. The CDR3 sequence is CASSSGQGSMETQYF. In DNA form, the CDR3 reads TGTGCCAGCAGTTCCGGACAGGGGTCGATGGAGACCCAGTACTTC.

The chain joins TRBV11-3 to TRBJ1-1; tentatively, D is TRBD1 (5 bases). The V gene's germline CDR1 is SGHNT and CDR2 YENEEA. The CDR3 runs to 13 residues. The ends were cut back, 5 bases at V and 8 bases at J, with 15 bases in the middle. The CDR3 protein is CASSPRTGTEAFF. For the CDR3, the DNA is TGTGCCAGCAGCCCTCGAACAGGAACCGAAGCTTTCTTT.

The chain links TRBV4-1 to TRBJ2-5; D unresolved. There are 14 residues in the CDR3. CDR1 is MGHRA, CDR2 YSYEKL, per germline. V gave up 1 base and J gave up 2 bases, with 8 bases separating them. DNA of the CDR3: TGCGCCAGCAGCCAAGTAGATCTTCAAGAGACCCAGTACTTC. Its translation is CASSQVDLQETQYF.

The count of this clone is one. This chain uses TRBV7-2 with TRBJ2-7; D assignment may be TRBD1 or TRBD2 (5 bases each). The germline V gene has CDR1 SGHTA and CDR2 FQGNSA. The V gene lost 1 base and the J gene lost 2 bases, with 12 bases spanning the gap. This CDR3 region has 15 residues. The CDR3 nucleotides read TGTGCCAGCAGCTTAGTGGGGACGGGGACCTACGAGCAGTACTTC. It encodes CASSLVGTGTYEQYF.

This chain joins TRBV10-3 and TRBJ1-5, with 7 nucleotides matching TRBD1. V trimming: 6 bases; J trimming: 5 bases; junction bases outside the gene matches: 10. This CDR3 comprises 15 residues. CDR1 and CDR2 (germline): ENHRY, SYGVKD. CDR3 region: CAISSTGTYDQPQHF. CDR3 DNA: TGTGCCATCAGCTCGACAGGGACGTATGATCAGCCCCAGCATTTT.

This sequence joins TRBV6-5 and TRBJ2-3, with D perhaps matching TRBD1 (6 bases). The CDR3 has 15 amino acids. Germline V gene lookup returns CDR1 MNHEY and CDR2 SVGAGI. V gave up 5 bases and J gave up 3 bases, with 15 bases separating them. DNA for the CDR3: TGTGCCAGCAGTCGCCGGGACACCAAAACAGATACGCAGTATTTT. Translation gives CASSRRDTKTDTQYF.

This chain links TRBV2 with TRBJ2-2; TRBD2 matches 8 bases. In germline, CDR1 is SNHLY, CDR2 FYNNEI. The CDR3 sequence is 17 residues long. V was clipped by 2 bases and J by 2 bases; unmatched bases: 7. The CDR3 reads CASSESGGGKNTGELFF. The DNA for the CDR3 is TGTGCCAGCAGTGAATCCGGCGGGGGGAAAAACACCGGGGAGCTGTTTTTT. Full variable domain (missing parts from reference TRBV2 and TRBJ2-2): EPEVTQTPSHQVTQMGQEVILRCVPISNHLYFYWYRQILGQKVEFLVSFYNNEISEKSEIFDDQFSVERPDGSNFTLKIRSTKLEDSAMYFCASSESGGGKNTGELFFGEGSRLTVL.

This clone appeared a single time. This chain links TRBV19 with TRBJ2-6; no reliable D call. CDR1 is LNHDA and CDR2 is SQIVND in the germline V gene (reference sequence). The V gene lost 7 bases and the J gene lost 2 bases, with 9 bases spanning the gap. This CDR3 spans 14 amino acids. The DNA of the CDR3 is TGTGCCAGTACCCGGTTAACTGGGGCCAACGTCCTGACTTTC. Translation gives CASTRLTGANVLTF.

This clone has a single count. The rearrangement joins TRBV5-4 to TRBJ1-2; D may be TRBD1 (5 bases). The CDR3 is made up of 13 amino acids. Germline-derived CDR1 and CDR2 are SGHNT and YYREEE (reference sequence). V was trimmed by 1 base and J by 8 bases, leaving 12 bases between them. CDR3 in amino acids: CASSLSGTWGYTF. CDR3 nucleotides: TGTGCCAGCAGCTTGTCAGGGACGTGGGGCTACACCTTC.

The chain is built from TRBV7-2 and TRBJ1-2; D gene ambiguous. The CDR3 extends over 13 amino acids. Germline-derived CDR1 and CDR2 are SGHTA and FQGNSA. Trimming removed 8 bases at V and 2 bases at J, with 12 bases between. The CDR3 region has the DNA TGTGCCAGCTCAGCTCAGATGAACTATGGCTACACCTTC. Amino acid sequence: CASSAQMNYGYTF. Full variable domain (remainder filled in from reference TRBV7-2 and TRBJ1-2): GAGVSQSPSNKVTEKGKDVELRCDPISGHTALYWYRQSLGQGLEFLIYFQGNSAPDKSGLPSDRFSAERTGGSVSTLTIQRTQQEDSAVYLCASSAQMNYGYTFGSGTRLTVV.